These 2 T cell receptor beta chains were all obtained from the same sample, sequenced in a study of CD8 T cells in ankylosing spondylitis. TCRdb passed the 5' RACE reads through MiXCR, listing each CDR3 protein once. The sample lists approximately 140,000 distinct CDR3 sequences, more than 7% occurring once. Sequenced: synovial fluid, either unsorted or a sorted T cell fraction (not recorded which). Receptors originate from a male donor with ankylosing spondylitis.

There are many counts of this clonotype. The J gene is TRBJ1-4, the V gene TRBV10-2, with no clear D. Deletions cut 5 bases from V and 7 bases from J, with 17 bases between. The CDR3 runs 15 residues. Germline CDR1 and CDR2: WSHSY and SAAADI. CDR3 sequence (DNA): TGCGCCAGCAGTTCCGCAGGAGGATCGACTGAAAAACTGTTTTTT. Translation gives CASSSAGGSTEKLFF.

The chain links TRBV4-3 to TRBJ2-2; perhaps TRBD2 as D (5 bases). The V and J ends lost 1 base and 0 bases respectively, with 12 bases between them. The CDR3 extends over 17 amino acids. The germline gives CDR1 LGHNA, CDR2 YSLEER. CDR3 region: CASSQGVSAANTGELFF. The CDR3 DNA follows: TGCGCCAGCAGCCAAGGGGTATCAGCGGCGAACACCGGGGAGCTGTTTTTT.